The 28 T cell receptor beta chains below were found in one sample sequenced in a study of shared clonotypes between healthy human individuals. The assay was immunoSEQ multiplex PCR, and TCRdb's table has in-frame clones only and misses some. The sample yields under 200,000 clones, approximately 92% seen once. Sequencing was performed on naive CD4+ T cells sorted from blood. Indicated subset: CD45RA+ positively selected. The receptors originated from a woman in her twenties or thirties in good health.

This clone was seen a few times. CDR3 residues: CASSRTGAYEQYF. DNA of the CDR3: TGTGCCAGCAGTAGGACGGGGGCCTACGAGCAGTACTTC. The V gene is TRBV25-1, the J gene TRBJ2-7; possible D gene TRBD2, 6 bases. CDR1 is MGHDK, CDR2 SYGVNS, per germline. The ends were cut back, 5 bases at V and 2 bases at J, with 10 bases in the middle. This CDR3 has 13 amino acids.

The chain combines TRBV5-1 with TRBJ2-3, with D perhaps TRBD2 (6 bases). V lost 0 bases, J lost 0 bases, and 11 bases lay in between. Germline CDR1 SGHRS, CDR2 YFSETQ. The CDR3 covers 16 residues. The CDR3 sequence: CASSLALGLSTDTQYF. The CDR3 DNA reads TGCGCCAGCAGCTTGGCCTTGGGACTTAGCACAGATACGCAGTATTTT.

CDR3 sequence (DNA): TGTGCCAGCAGTTTGTACACTAGCGGAAAAGGGAATGAGCAGTTCTTC. Its translation is CASSLYTSGKGNEQFF. This chain connects TRBV27 to TRBJ2-1; TRBD2 aligns across 8 bases. The CDR3 contains 16 residues. V lost 3 bases and J lost 7; bases outside the gene matches: 11. In germline, CDR1 is MNHEY, CDR2 SMNVEV (reference sequence).

The CDR3 sequence: CAASDVGLAGAEQYF. The CDR3 DNA sequence: TGTGCCGCCTCGGATGTCGGGCTAGCGGGAGCCGAGCAGTACTTC. J is TRBJ2-7 and V is TRBV5-5, with 10 bases that match TRBD2. With 10 bases clipped from V and 6 bases from J, the junction kept 16 bases outside the gene matches. Germline lookup yields CDR1 SGHKS and CDR2 YYEKEE (reference sequence). CDR3 length: 15 amino acids.

The chain links TRBV13 to TRBJ2-5; TRBD2 might be the D (5 bases). The better agreement between TRBJ2-7 and the DNA end casts doubt on the J call. The germline gives CDR1 PRHDT, CDR2 FYEKMQ (reference sequence). The CDR3 is 14 residues long. CDR3 DNA sequence: TGTGCCAGCAGCCGCGGGCGTTACAGCTACGAGCAGTACTTC. This codes for CASSRGRYSYEQYF.

The V call is TRBV30, the J call TRBJ2-7; no clear D. Germline CDR1 reads GTSNPN; CDR2 reads SVGIG (reference sequence). V lost 4 bases to trimming and J lost 3 bases, with 13 bases between them. The CDR3 is 13 residues long. In DNA form, the CDR3 reads TGTGCCTGGAATGGAAATTTTGACTACGAGCAGTACTTC. Translation: CAWNGNFDYEQYF.

V gene TRBV10-3 combines with J gene TRBJ2-3; D call uncertain. Germline CDR1 is ENHRY and CDR2 is SYGVKD. Trimming removed 8 bases at V and 4 bases at J, with 7 bases between. CDR3 size: 11 residues. The CDR3 reads CAISSSDTQYF. In DNA, the CDR3 is TGTGCCATCTCTAGTTCAGATACGCAGTATTTT.

The chain uses TRBV7-3 and TRBJ2-7; D perhaps matches TRBD1 (5 bases). V dropped 8 bases and J dropped 0 bases, with 17 bases sitting between them. This CDR3 spans 15 amino acids. CDR1 SGHTA and CDR2 FQGTGA come from the germline V gene. The CDR3 DNA sequence: TGTGCCAGCGACGAGGAGACAGCCATCTCCTACGAGCAGTACTTC. Its protein product is CASDEETAISYEQYF.

The chain combines TRBV2 with TRBJ1-4, with TRBD1 as a possible D gene (5 bases). With 6 bases removed from V and 7 bases from J, the gap between germline ends came to 18 bases. The CDR3 sequence is 15 residues long. Germline assignment: CDR1 SNHLY and CDR2 FYNNEI. CDR3: CASRPSKGRGEKLFF. The DNA for the CDR3 is TGTGCCAGCAGACCGTCGAAGGGACGGGGTGAAAAACTGTTTTTT.

The chain uses TRBV5-1 and TRBJ2-2, with 9 bases lining up with TRBD1. CDR1 and CDR2 (germline): SGHRS, YFSETQ. CDR3 length: 15 residues. Trimming cost V 4 bases and J 6 bases; bases outside gene matches: 7. CDR3 in amino acids: CASSGGQGGAGELFF. The CDR3 DNA follows: TGCGCCAGCAGCGGGGGACAGGGAGGCGCCGGGGAGCTGTTTTTT.

The chain has TRBV18 and TRBJ2-5, with D maybe TRBD2 (5 bases). V gave up 3 bases and J gave up 11 bases, with 16 bases separating them. Germline V lookup: CDR1 KGHSH, CDR2 LQKENI. This CDR3 is built from 13 residues. The CDR3 DNA reads TGTGCCAGCTCACCCTTGGAGGCGAGGGAGCAGTACTTC. Protein sequence: CASSPLEAREQYF.

The chain joins TRBV2 to TRBJ2-5; 8 bases are shared with TRBD1. The J call may not be correct, given that the DNA end is closer to TRBJ2-7. This CDR3 spans 14 amino acids. CDR1 is SNHLY, CDR2 FYNNEI, per germline. In DNA form, the CDR3 reads TGTGCCAGCAGTGAACGCAGGGGGCAGCGCGAGCAGTACTTC. It specifies CASSERRGQREQYF.

V is TRBV11-3 and J is TRBJ1-3; no definite D call. CDR1 is SGHNT and CDR2 is YENEEA in the germline V gene. The germline V and J ends were trimmed by 1 base and 1 base, with 2 bases remaining between them. The CDR3 covers 13 residues. CDR3 sequence reads: CASSLGSGNTIYF. CDR3 nucleotide sequence: TGTGCCAGCAGCTTAGGGTCTGGAAACACCATATATTTT.

The CDR3 is CASSRGPVAYEQYF. DNA for the CDR3: TGTGCCAGTAGTAGGGGTCCAGTAGCCTACGAGCAGTACTTC. V usage is TRBV19 and J usage is TRBJ2-5, with D unresolved. The assigned J gene may be wrong: the sequence end matches TRBJ2-7 better. Germline CDR1 LNHDA, CDR2 SQIVND (reference sequence). The CDR3 loop spans 14 amino acids.

The chain carries TRBV5-4 and TRBJ1-1; D call uncertain. V was clipped by 4 bases and J by 4 bases, with 17 bases between them. The length of the CDR3 is 15 residues. Germline V CDR1 and CDR2: SGHNT, YYREEE (reference sequence). The CDR3 DNA reads TGTGCCAGCAGCCGAGATACTTCGGGCAGCACTGAAGCTTTCTTT. Its translation: CASSRDTSGSTEAFF.

This clone was detected once. The chain uses TRBV9 and TRBJ2-1; a weak D match, TRBD2 (6 bases). The CDR3 length is 15 residues. From germline, CDR1 is SGDLS and CDR2 YYNGEE. The germline V and J ends were trimmed by 4 bases and 0 bases, with 11 bases remaining between them. CDR3 coding DNA: TGTGCCAGCAGCCCGGGAGACGGCTCCTACAATGAGCAGTTCTTC. This encodes CASSPGDGSYNEQFF.

V is TRBV18 and J is TRBJ2-5; perhaps TRBD1 as D (5 bases). The tail of the sequence fits TRBJ2-7 better, so the J call may be wrong. CDR3 length: 14 residues. The germline gives CDR1 KGHSH, CDR2 LQKENI. The CDR3 sequence: CASSPRQGNYEQYF. Here the CDR3 DNA reads TGTGCCAGCTCACCCCGCCAGGGAAACTACGAGCAGTACTTC.

This clone was found once. The CDR3 nucleotides read TGTGCCAGCAGTCTTACAGGGAGATCCCTAGAGCAGTACTTC. Residues: CASSLTGRSLEQYF. The chain links TRBV27 to TRBJ2-7, with D possibly being TRBD1 (6 bases). CDR1 is MNHEY, CDR2 SMNVEV, per germline (reference sequence). The V end was cut by 5 bases, the J end by 7 bases, with 18 bases between. The CDR3 runs to 14 residues.

V gene TRBV5-1 combines with J gene TRBJ1-3, with 10 bases aligning to TRBD1. Trimming cost V 4 bases and J 0 bases; bases outside gene matches: 10. The length of the CDR3 is 18 residues. Germline CDR1 reads SGHRS; CDR2 reads YFSETQ. CDR3 amino acids: CASSPKPGQGFSGNTIYF. Here the CDR3 DNA reads TGCGCCAGCAGCCCAAAGCCGGGACAGGGGTTCTCTGGAAACACCATATATTTT. Full variable domain (remainder filled in from reference TRBV5-1 and TRBJ1-3): KAGVTQTPRYLIKTRGQQVTLSCSPISGHRSVSWYQQTPGQGLQFLFEYFSETQRNKGNFPGRFSGRQFSNSRSEMNVSTLELGDSALYLCASSPKPGQGFSGNTIYFGEGSWLTVV.

V usage is TRBV5-1 and J usage is TRBJ1-3; D is undetermined. The V gene lost 0 bases and the J gene lost 0 bases, with 7 bases spanning the gap. This CDR3 is built from 15 residues. CDR1 is SGHRS, CDR2 YFSETQ, per germline. The CDR3 DNA sequence: TGCGCCAGCAGCTTGGAGCCAAGCTCTGGAAACACCATATATTTT. Its translation: CASSLEPSSGNTIYF.

This rearrangement joins TRBV9 to TRBJ2-7; 7 nucleotides agree with TRBD1. Germline V lookup: CDR1 SGDLS, CDR2 YYNGEE. Germline trimming cut 2 bases from V and 3 bases from J; bases unmatched to any gene: 8. CDR3 size: 15 residues. The CDR3, as DNA: TGTGCCAGCAGCGTCTCGGGACAGAGCCTCTACGAGCAGTACTTC. Its translation: CASSVSGQSLYEQYF.

The chain uses TRBV28 and TRBJ2-7, with 8 bases aligning to TRBD1. J was trimmed by 0 bases and V by 4 bases; bases with no gene match: 11. Per germline, CDR1 MDHEN and CDR2 SYDVKM. CDR3 size: 17 residues. CDR3 DNA: TGTGCCAGCAGTTCCCCATCGACCGGGACAGGCTCCTACGAGCAGTACTTC. Residues: CASSSPSTGTGSYEQYF.

This chain uses TRBV7-9 with TRBJ2-7; no reliable D call. The germline CDR1 and CDR2 sequences are SEHNR and FQNEAQ (reference sequence). Trimming shortened V by 6 bases and J by 4 bases, and 7 bases separated the two germline ends. The CDR3 totals 11 residues. CDR3 residues: CASSPTYEQYF. For the CDR3, the DNA is TGTGCCAGCAGTCCGACTTACGAGCAGTACTTC.

The chain carries TRBV28 and TRBJ2-2; 9 nucleotides agree with TRBD2. CDR1 and CDR2 (germline): MDHEN, SYDVKM. V lost 8 bases, J lost 6 bases, and 10 bases stayed unmatched. The CDR3 is 15 amino acids. CDR3 sequence reads: CASGLFVAGAGELFF. The CDR3 DNA reads as TGTGCCAGCGGCCTATTCGTAGCGGGAGCCGGGGAGCTGTTTTTT.

This clone was observed once. V gene TRBV6-5 combines with J gene TRBJ2-3; maybe TRBD1 (5 bases). Trimming removed 5 bases at V and 6 bases at J, with 6 bases between. The CDR3 extends over 11 amino acids. The germline gives CDR1 MNHEY, CDR2 SVGAGI. This CDR3 is CASSKGDTQYF. CDR3 DNA sequence: TGTGCCAGCAGTAAGGGGGATACGCAGTATTTT.

V gene TRBV28 combines with J gene TRBJ2-5, with 10 bases matching TRBD2. V dropped 7 bases and J dropped 11; count of bases not matched to a gene: 13. This CDR3 has 14 residues. CDR1 and CDR2 from the germline V gene are MDHEN and SYDVKM. CDR3 region: CASILAGAGGEQYF. The CDR3, as DNA: TGTGCCAGCATTCTAGCGGGAGCAGGTGGGGAGCAGTACTTC.

This rearrangement joins TRBV19 to TRBJ1-1; D might be TRBD1 (6 bases). The V and J ends lost 4 bases and 11 bases respectively, with 17 bases between them. CDR3 size: 13 residues. Germline lookup yields CDR1 LNHDA and CDR2 SQIVND (reference sequence). The CDR3 DNA is TGTGCCAGTAGTAGCGACAGGATAGGGGAGGCTTTCTTT. It encodes CASSSDRIGEAFF. Full variable domain (missing parts from reference TRBV19 and TRBJ1-1): DGGITQSPKYLFRKEGQNVTLSCEQNLNHDAMYWYRQDPGQGLRLIYYSQIVNDFQKGDIAEGYSVSREKKESFPLTVTSAQKNPTAFYLCASSSDRIGEAFFGQGTRLTVV.

This sequence joins TRBV5-6 and TRBJ2-1; D might be TRBD1 (6 bases). Between the trimmed V and J ends, which lost 4 bases and 8 bases, there was a span of 16 bases. This CDR3 is built from 14 residues. Germline V lookup: CDR1 SGHDT, CDR2 YYEEEE. This CDR3 reads CASSQGIPTHEQFF. CDR3 DNA sequence: TGTGCCAGCAGCCAGGGGATTCCTACTCATGAGCAGTTCTTC.